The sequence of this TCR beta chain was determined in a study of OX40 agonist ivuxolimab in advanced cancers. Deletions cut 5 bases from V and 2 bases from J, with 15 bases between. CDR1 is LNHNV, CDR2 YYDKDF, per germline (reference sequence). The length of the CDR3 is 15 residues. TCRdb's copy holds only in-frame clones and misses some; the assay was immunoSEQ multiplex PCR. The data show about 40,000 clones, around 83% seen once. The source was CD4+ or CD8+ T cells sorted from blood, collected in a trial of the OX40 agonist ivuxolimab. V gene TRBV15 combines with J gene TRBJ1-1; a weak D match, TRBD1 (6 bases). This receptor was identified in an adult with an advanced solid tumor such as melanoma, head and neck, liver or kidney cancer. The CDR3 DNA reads TGTGCCACCAGCGGCCGGGACAACATAAACACTGAAGCTTTCTTT. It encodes CATSGRDNINTEAFF.